This TCR beta chain was observed in a study of OX40 agonist ivuxolimab in advanced cancers. Context from the whole study: Ivuxolimab, which targeted the costimulatory receptor OX40 (CD134), was an agonistic, fully human IgG2 monoclonal antibody. Intravenous ivuxolimab was administered to patients every 2 weeks at six dose levels: 0.01, 0.1, 0.3, 1.5, 3 and 10 mg/kg. Among the approximately 50 dose-escalation patients, some 20 had hepatocellular carcinoma, approximately 15 melanoma, 9 renal cell carcinoma and 9 head and neck cancer. A male proportion of around 80% and a mean age of around 60 years, ranging from about 20 to 80, were recorded for the dose-escalation cohort. Patients were allowed to have had prior anti-PD-1, anti-PD-L1 or anti-CTLA-4 therapy, and more than 30% of the dose-escalation patients had previously received checkpoint inhibitors. Partial responses were achieved by three dose-escalation patients, of whom one had hepatocellular carcinoma and two had cutaneous melanoma. Peripheral TCRbeta sequencing was intended to test whether TCR sequence diversity was altered and clonal T-cell expansion was caused by ivuxolimab. The paper reports the monotherapy dose-escalation portion (N of about 56 patients) of the phase I ivuxolimab trial.

With respect to this clone: It has no known antigen specificity. It has no much larger one-base neighbor in the sample; base qualities were not kept.

For sequencing of the TCRbeta CDR3 region, genomic DNA was extracted from the sorted cells. The immunoSEQ Assay was used to sequence the TCRbeta CDR3 regions. The source is immuneACCESS, and TCRdb retained only in-frame sequences with V and J called. Part of the clones is not carried over; for the studies checked, unresolved V genes explain less than half of this, and the remainder is unexplained. For this sample the table gives 65,000 to 85,000 clones, of which roughly 84% were detected only once. Roughly 2% of the sample lies in the top ten. Via the germline V gene, CDR1 is LGHNA and CDR2 YSLEER. The CDR3 goes from the cysteine to the phenylalanine over 15 residues. The sequence is cut down to CDR3 DNA, 45 bases in frame from base 1. Trimming at the junction amounts to 4 bases on V and 2 bases on J, and the germline ends lie 11 bases apart. The trial excluded patients who had a history of autoimmune disease or were on systemic immunosuppression. Peripheral blood for TCR sequencing was drawn from every dose cohort at baseline, at cycle 4 day 1 and at cycle 7 day 1. The samples were taken from a phase I, first-in-human, multicenter, open-label dose-escalation trial of ivuxolimab. Adults with locally advanced or metastatic melanoma, renal cell, hepatocellular, or head and neck squamous cell carcinoma were enrolled in the trial. Before TCR sequencing, CD4+ and CD8+ T cells were separately sorted from peripheral blood.

Overall study results and their limits: Low levels of normalized T-cell clonal expansion were also shown by some nonresponding patients. After ivuxolimab, more expanded clones were found on average in CD8+ T cells than in CD4+ T cells. In partial responders in the 0.1-3.0 mg/kg groups, normalized peripheral clonal expansion was found to be among the lowest, especially among CD8+ T cells. Antigen specificity was not determined for the clonally expanded peripheral T cells. At doses of 0.1 to 3.0 mg/kg, clonal expansion of both CD4+ and CD8+ T cells in blood was seen between baseline and week 6.

This chain is built from TRBV4-3 and TRBJ2-2; a confident D gene designation cannot be given. This material consisted of CD4+ or CD8+ T cells sorted from blood, taken in a trial of the OX40 agonist ivuxolimab. This receptor was obtained from an adult with an advanced solid tumor such as melanoma, head and neck, liver or kidney cancer. The CDR3 in this case is CASSPVGPNTGELFF. The DNA is as follows: TGCGCCAGCAGCCCGGTAGGGCCTAACACCGGGGAGCTGTTTTTT.